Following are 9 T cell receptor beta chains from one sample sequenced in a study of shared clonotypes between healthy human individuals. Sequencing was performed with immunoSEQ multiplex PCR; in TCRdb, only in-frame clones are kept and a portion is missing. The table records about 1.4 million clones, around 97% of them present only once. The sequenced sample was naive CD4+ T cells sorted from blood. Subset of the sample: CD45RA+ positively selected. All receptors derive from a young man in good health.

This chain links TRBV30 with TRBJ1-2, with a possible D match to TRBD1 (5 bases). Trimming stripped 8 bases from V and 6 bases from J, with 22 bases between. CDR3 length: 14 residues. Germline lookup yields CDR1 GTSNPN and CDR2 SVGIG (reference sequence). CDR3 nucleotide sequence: TGTGCCAGATCCCCGGGACCGCTCGGCGATGGCTACACCTTC. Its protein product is CARSPGPLGDGYTF.

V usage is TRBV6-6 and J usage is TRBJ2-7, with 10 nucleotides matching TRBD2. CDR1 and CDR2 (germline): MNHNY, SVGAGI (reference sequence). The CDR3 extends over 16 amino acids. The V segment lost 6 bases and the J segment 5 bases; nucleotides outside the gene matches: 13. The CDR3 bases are TGTGCCAGCAGCCAATACCGTAGCGGGAGGATGGACGAGCAGTACTTC. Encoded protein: CASSQYRSGRMDEQYF.

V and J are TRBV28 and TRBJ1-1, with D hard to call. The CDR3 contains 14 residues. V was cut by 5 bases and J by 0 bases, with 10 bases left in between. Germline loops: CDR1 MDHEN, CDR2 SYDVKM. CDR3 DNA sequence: TGTGCCAGCAGTCCCCTCGCCTTGAACACTGAAGCTTTCTTT. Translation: CASSPLALNTEAFF.

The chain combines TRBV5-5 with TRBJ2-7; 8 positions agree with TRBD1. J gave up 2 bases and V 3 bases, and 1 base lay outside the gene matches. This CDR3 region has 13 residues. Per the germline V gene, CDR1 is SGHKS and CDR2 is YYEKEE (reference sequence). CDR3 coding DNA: TGTGCCAGCAGCTCGACAGGGGCCTACGAGCAGTACTTC. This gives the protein CASSSTGAYEQYF.

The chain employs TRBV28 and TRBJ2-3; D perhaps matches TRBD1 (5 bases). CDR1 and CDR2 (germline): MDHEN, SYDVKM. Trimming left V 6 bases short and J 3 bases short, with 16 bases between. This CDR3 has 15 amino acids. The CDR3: CASRAADIRTDTQYF. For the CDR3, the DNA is TGTGCCAGCAGGGCCGCGGACATAAGAACAGATACGCAGTATTTT.

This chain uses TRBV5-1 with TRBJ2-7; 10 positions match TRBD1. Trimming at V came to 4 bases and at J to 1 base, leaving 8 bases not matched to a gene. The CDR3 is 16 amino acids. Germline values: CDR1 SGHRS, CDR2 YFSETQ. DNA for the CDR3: TGCGCCAGCAGCCCGGAGGGACAGGGGATATCCTACGAGCAGTACTTC. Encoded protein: CASSPEGQGISYEQYF.

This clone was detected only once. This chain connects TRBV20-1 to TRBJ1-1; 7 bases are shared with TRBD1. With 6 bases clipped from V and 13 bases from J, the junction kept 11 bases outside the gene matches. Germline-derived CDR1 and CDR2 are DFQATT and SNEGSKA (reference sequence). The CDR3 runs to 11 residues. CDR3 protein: CSAGTASLGFF. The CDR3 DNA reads TGCAGTGCCGGGACAGCGTCGCTTGGTTTCTTT.

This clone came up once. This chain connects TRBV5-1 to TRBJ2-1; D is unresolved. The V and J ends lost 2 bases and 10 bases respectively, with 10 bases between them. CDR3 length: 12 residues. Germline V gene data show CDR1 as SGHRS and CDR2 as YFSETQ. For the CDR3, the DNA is TGCGCCAGCAGCTTATATGGGTTGGAGCAGTTCTTC. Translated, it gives CASSLYGLEQFF.

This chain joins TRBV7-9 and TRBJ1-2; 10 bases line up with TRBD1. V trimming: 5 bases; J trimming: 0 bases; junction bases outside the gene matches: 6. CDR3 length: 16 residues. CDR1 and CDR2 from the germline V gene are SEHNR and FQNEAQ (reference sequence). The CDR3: CASSPGQGLTNYGYTF. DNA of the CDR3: TGTGCCAGCAGCCCGGGACAGGGGCTCACTAACTATGGCTACACCTTC.